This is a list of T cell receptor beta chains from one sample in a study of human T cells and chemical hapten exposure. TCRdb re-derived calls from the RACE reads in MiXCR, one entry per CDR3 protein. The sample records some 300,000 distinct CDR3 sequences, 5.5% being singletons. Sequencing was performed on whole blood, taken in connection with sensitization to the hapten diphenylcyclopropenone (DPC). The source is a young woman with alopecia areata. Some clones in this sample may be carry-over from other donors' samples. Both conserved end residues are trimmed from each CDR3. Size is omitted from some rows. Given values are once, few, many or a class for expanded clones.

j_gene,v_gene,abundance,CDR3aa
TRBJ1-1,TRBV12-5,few,ASGPQGLTEAF
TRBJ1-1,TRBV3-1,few,ASSHYRGRAF
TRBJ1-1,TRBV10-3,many,AVSQGGARDTEAF
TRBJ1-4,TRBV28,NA,ASSLRDSPNEKLF
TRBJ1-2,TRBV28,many,ASNPWGPQGGSYGYT
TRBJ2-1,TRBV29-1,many,SVTVLNEQF
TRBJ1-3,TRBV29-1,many,SVGTGASGNTIY
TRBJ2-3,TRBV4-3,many,ASSQDRGGTDTQY
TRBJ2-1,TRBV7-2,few,ASSFQARDEQF
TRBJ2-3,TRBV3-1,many,ASSQATSGTDTQY
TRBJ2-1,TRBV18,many,ASSPDREGRYNEQF
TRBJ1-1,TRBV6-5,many,ASSYRPGRNTEAF
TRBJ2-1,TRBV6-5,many,ATAWDQGYNEQF
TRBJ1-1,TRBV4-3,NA,ASSWDRAEAF
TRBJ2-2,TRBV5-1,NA,ASSLRQGTTGELF
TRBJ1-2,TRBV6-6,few,ASSYSGQGANYGYT
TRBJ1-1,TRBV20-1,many,HRLSNTEAF
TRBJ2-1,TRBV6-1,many,ASSLQGHEQF
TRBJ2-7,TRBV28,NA,ASSFLTYEQY
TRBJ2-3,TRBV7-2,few,ASSRGQAIPPYTDTQY
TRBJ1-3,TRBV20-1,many,SAPQGRAPGNTIY
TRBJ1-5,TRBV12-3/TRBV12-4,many,ASSLISGGSNQPQH
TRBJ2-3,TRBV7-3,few,ASSSGLAGALTDTQY
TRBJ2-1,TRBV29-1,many,TTGQGRNEQF
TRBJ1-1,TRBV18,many,ASSPGLGGPNTEAF
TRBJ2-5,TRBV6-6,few,ASSAGTSRETQY
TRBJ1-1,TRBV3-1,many,ASSLGTGGNEAF
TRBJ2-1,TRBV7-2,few,ASSLPSAYEQF
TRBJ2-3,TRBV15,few,ATSSRRGQVTDTQY
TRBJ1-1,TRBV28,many,ASKNGGPPGGTEAF
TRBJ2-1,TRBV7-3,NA,ASSLGLRSYNEQF
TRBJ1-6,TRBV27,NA,ATSEGYYNSPLH
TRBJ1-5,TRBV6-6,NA,ASSYLGDDQPQH
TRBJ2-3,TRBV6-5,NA,ASSPNRDYLPHTQY
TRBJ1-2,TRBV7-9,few,ASSLAEGFEGYT
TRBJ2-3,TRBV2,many,ASSSGGPGRTDTQY
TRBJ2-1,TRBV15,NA,ATSRVGRYNEQF
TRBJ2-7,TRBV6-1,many,ASKKGAYEQY
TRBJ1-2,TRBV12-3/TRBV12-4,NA,ASRPRQGNYGYT
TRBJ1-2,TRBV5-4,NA,ASSAIQGADYGHT
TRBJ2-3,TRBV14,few,ASSQDRISTDTQY
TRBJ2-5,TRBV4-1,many,ASSQDGRLGKTQY
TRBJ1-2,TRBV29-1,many,SVELGGDGYT
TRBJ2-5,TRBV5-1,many,ASSLAPEETQY
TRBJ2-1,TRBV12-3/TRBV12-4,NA,ASRKGWNEQF
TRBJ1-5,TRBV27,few,ASREVSGEHQPQH